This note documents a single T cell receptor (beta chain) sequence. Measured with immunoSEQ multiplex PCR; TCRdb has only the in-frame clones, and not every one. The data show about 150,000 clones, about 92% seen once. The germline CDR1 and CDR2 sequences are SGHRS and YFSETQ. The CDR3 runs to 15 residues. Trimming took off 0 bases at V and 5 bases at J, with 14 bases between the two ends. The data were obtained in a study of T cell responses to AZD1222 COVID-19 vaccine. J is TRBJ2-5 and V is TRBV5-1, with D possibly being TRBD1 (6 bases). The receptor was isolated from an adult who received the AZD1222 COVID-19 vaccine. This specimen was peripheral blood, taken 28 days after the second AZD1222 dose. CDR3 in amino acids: CASSLVSGQGETQYF. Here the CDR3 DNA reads TGCGCCAGCAGCTTGGTTTCCGGCCAGGGGGAGACCCAGTACTTC. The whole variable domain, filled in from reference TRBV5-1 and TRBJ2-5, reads KAGVTQTPRYLIKTRGQQVTLSCSPISGHRSVSWYQQTPGQGLQFLFEYFSETQRNKGNFPGRFSGRQFSNSRSEMNVSTLELGDSALYLCASSLVSGQGETQYFGPGTRLLVL.